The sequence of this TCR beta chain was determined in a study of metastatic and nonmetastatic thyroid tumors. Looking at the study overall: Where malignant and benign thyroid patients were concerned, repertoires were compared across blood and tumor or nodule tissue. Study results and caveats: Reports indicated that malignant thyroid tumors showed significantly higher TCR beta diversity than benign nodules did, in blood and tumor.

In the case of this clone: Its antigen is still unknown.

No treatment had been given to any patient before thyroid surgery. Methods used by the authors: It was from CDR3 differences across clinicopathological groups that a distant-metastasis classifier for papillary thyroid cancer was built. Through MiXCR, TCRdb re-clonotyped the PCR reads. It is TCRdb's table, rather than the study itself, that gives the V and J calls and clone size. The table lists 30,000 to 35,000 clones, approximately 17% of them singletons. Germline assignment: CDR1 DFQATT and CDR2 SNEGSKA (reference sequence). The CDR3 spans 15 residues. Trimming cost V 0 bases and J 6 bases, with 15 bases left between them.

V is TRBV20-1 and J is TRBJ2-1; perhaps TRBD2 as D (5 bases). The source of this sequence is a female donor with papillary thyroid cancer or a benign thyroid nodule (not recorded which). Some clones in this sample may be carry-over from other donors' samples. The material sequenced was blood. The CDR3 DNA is TGCAGTGCTAGAGATTGGGCGGTGGCGGGCAATGAGCAGTTCTTC. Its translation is CSARDWAVAGNEQFF.